Each of the 10 T cell receptor beta chains below was sequenced from the same sample in a study of regulatory T cells in long-lasting Graves disease listed by TCRdb under 2021. Libraries came from multiplex PCR. The listed sequencing device is Illumina HiSeq 4000. iRepertoire HTBI primers and Arm-PCR amplification of CDR3 regions were used to construct TCR beta libraries. In-frame beta chains were kept once TCRdb had trimmed the public reads at Q25 with fastp and called clones with MiXCR. Every CDR3 protein is listed once, alongside the most common genes and DNA of its rows. The sample data list 350,000 to 500,000 distinct CDR3 sequences, and about 17% of these were observed just once. The ten largest clones take up around 10% of the sample. The time point label, as the study defines it: newly diagnosed GD, antithyroid drugs for less than 3 months. RNA was extracted from PBMCs in TRIzol for both TCR sequencing and RNA sequencing.

The sample was also linked to a second study, of T cells in Graves' hyperthyroidism and ophthalmopathy.

The starting material was peripheral blood mononuclear cells (PBMCs), obtained at new diagnosis, from a patient treated with antithyroid drugs. These receptors came from a woman in her thirties with Graves disease. Donor details come from another sample of the same person, matched by shared clones.

This clonotype was counted many times. The chain joins TRBV28 to TRBJ2-7; a weak D match, TRBD2 (6 bases). Germline values: CDR1 MDHEN, CDR2 SYDVKM. This CDR3 spans 14 amino acids. The V gene lost 7 bases and the J gene lost 2 bases, with 15 bases spanning the gap. The CDR3 sequence: CASIRDWPTYEQYF. The CDR3 DNA reads TGTGCCAGCATCCGGGACTGGCCCACCTACGAGCAGTACTTC. The whole variable domain, remainder taken from reference TRBV28 and TRBJ2-7, is DVKVTQSSRYLVKRTGEKVFLECVQDMDHENMFWYRQDPGLGLRLIYFSYDVKMKEKGDIPEGYSVSREKKERFSLILESASTNQTSMYLCASIRDWPTYEQYFGPGTRLTVT.

Of note for this clonotype: Given a much more abundant clone one base away, this may be a read error. Since no conserved phenylalanine or tryptophan closes the CDR3, a read error is the likely cause. The CDR3 is CASSLAGQDTQYL. The CDR3 bases are TGTGCCAGCAGCTTAGCGGGGCAAGATACGCAGTATCTT. V and J are TRBV7-9 and TRBJ2-3; D possibly corresponds to TRBD1 (5 bases). CDR3 size: 13 residues. CDR1 and CDR2 (germline): SEHNR, FQNEAQ (reference sequence). V lost 0 bases, J lost 5 bases, and 6 bases lay in between.

V usage is TRBV20-1 and J usage is TRBJ2-3; 9 nucleotides align to TRBD2. V lost 0 bases, J lost 2 bases, and 6 bases stayed unmatched. This CDR3 has 16 amino acids. Germline CDR1 and CDR2: DFQATT and SNEGSKA (reference sequence). Here the CDR3 reads CSARDWREGYTDTQYF. The CDR3 region has the DNA TGCAGTGCTAGAGATTGGCGGGAGGGATACACAGATACGCAGTATTTT.

This clonotype was detected many times. J is TRBJ1-5 and V is TRBV12-3 or TRBV12-4; D remains unclear. Trimming left V 1 base short and J 6 bases short, with 4 bases between. CDR3 length equals 12 residues. The CDR3 nucleotides are TGTGCCAGCAGTTTAGTTTTTCAGCCCCAGCATTTT. Residues: CASSLVFQPQHF.

For this clonotype: One base away lies a much larger clone, so this may be a sequencing read error. The chain joins TRBV12-3 or TRBV12-4 to TRBJ2-2; 9 bases match TRBD2. The CDR3 consists of 15 residues. The V and J ends lost 6 bases and 4 bases, in that order; junction bases with no gene match: 6. The CDR3 reads CASRIAGARTGELFF. The CDR3 DNA reads TGTGCCAGCAGGATAGCGGGAGCCCGCACCGGGGAGCTGTTTTTT.

The table lists this clonotype with many counts. The V gene is TRBV27, the J gene TRBJ2-7, with D perhaps TRBD2 (5 bases). Germline V CDR1 and CDR2: MNHEY, SMNVEV (reference sequence). The V gene lost 5 bases and the J gene lost 4 bases, with 27 bases spanning the gap. The CDR3 totals 18 residues. CDR3 in amino acids: CASSTLRYGRDEPYEQYF. The CDR3 DNA sequence: TGTGCCAGCAGTACCTTAAGGTACGGACGGGATGAGCCATACGAGCAGTACTTC.

The chain couples TRBV28 to TRBJ2-7, with 11 bases that match TRBD1. Trimming took 3 bases from V and 3 from J; bases not matched to a gene: 4. The CDR3 runs 15 residues. Germline V lookup: CDR1 MDHEN, CDR2 SYDVKM. CDR3 coding DNA: TGTGCCAGCAGTTTCCGGGACAGGGGGTTCTACGAGCAGTACTTC. Translation: CASSFRDRGFYEQYF.

This clonotype occurred many times. The chain employs TRBV6-6 and TRBJ2-7, with D uncertain. Germline CDR1 reads MNHNY; CDR2 reads SVGAGI (reference sequence). CDR3 size: 16 residues. The V gene lost 0 bases and the J gene lost 0 bases, with 12 bases spanning the gap. CDR3 sequence reads: CASSYSIKESSYEQYF. The CDR3 bases are TGTGCCAGCAGTTACTCGATTAAGGAAAGCTCCTACGAGCAGTACTTC.

The chain links TRBV20-1 to TRBJ1-2, with 11 bases lining up with TRBD1. The CDR3 spans 13 residues. V dropped 5 bases and J dropped 7; count of bases not matched to a gene: 6. Germline V gene lookup returns CDR1 DFQATT and CDR2 SNEGSKA (reference sequence). The CDR3: CSARTGGGFGYTF. For the CDR3, the DNA is TGCAGTGCTCGGACAGGGGGCGGGTTTGGCTACACCTTC.

CDR3 coding DNA: TGTGCCAGCAGCCAAGTAAGGGGGTTCGAGCAGTACTTC. Residues: CASSQVRGFEQYF. V and J are TRBV14 and TRBJ2-7; D may be TRBD1 (6 bases). Germline CDR1 and CDR2: SGHDN and FVKESK. This CDR3 has 13 residues. The germline V and J ends were trimmed by 1 base and 6 bases, with 10 bases remaining between them.